Each of the 9 T cell receptor beta chains below was sequenced from the same sample in a study of blood T cell repertoires in COVID-19. TCRdb's copy holds only in-frame clones and misses some; the assay was immunoSEQ multiplex PCR. The sample yields about 81,000 clones, about 83% seen once. Sequenced: peripheral blood. These receptors were taken from a woman in her 70s with acute or convalescent COVID-19.

This clone was detected only a few times. This sequence joins TRBV3-1 (or the pseudogene TRBV3-2) and TRBJ1-4; 9 nucleotides agree with TRBD1. J was trimmed by 3 bases and V by 8 bases; bases with no gene match: 7. CDR1 and CDR2 (germline): LGHDT, YNNKEL (reference sequence). The CDR3 has 15 residues. Here the CDR3 reads CASSGTGQANEKLFF. The CDR3 nucleotides read TGTGCCAGCTCCGGGACAGGGCAGGCTAATGAAAAACTGTTTTTT.

V usage is TRBV5-4 and J usage is TRBJ1-1, with 9 bases matching TRBD1. Germline CDR1 reads SGHNT; CDR2 reads YYREEE (reference sequence). The CDR3 consists of 14 residues. The J segment lost 4 bases and the V segment lost 3 bases, leaving 4 bases of the junction unmatched. CDR3 coding DNA: TGTGCCAGCAGCTGGACAGGGGAGTCCACTGAAGCTTTCTTT. This encodes CASSWTGESTEAFF.

The chain joins TRBV5-1 to TRBJ2-6; tentative D call: TRBD2 (7 bases). CDR1 and CDR2 (germline): SGHRS, YFSETQ. This CDR3 region has 15 residues. Trimming removed 4 bases at V and 1 base at J, with 9 bases between. The CDR3 DNA reads TGCGCCAGCAGCGGGGGGGCGTCTGGGGCCAACGTCCTGACTTTC. This encodes CASSGGASGANVLTF.

The rearrangement links TRBV6-5 to TRBJ2-3; D might be TRBD1 (6 bases). Germline V gene lookup returns CDR1 MNHEY and CDR2 SVGAGI. The CDR3 has 15 residues. V lost 0 bases to trimming and J lost 4 bases, with 11 bases between them. The CDR3 is CASSYSGQRADTQYF. The CDR3 region has the DNA TGTGCCAGCAGTTACTCTGGACAGAGGGCAGATACGCAGTATTTT.

V gene TRBV2 combines with J gene TRBJ2-5; weak D call: TRBD1 (8 bases). The length of the CDR3 is 14 residues. Germline CDR1 SNHLY, CDR2 FYNNEI. Trimming pared 9 bases from V and 5 bases from J, leaving 19 bases between. CDR3 residues: CASAVRGRGETQYF. CDR3 nucleotide sequence: TGTGCCAGTGCGGTCAGGGGGCGGGGGGAGACCCAGTACTTC. The whole variable domain, remainder taken from reference TRBV2 and TRBJ2-5, is EPEVTQTPSHQVTQMGQEVILRCVPISNHLYFYWYRQILGQKVEFLVSFYNNEISEKSEIFDDQFSVERPDGSNFTLKIRSTKLEDSAMYFCASAVRGRGETQYFGPGTRLLVL.

The chain links TRBV10-3 to TRBJ2-7; D is perhaps TRBD1 (6 bases). V gave up 0 bases and J gave up 1 base, with 16 bases separating them. The CDR3 loop spans 17 amino acids. Germline V lookup: CDR1 ENHRY, CDR2 SYGVKD. CDR3 nucleotides: TGTGCCATCAGTGAGTCTGGCACAGGGAAAAATTCCTACGAGCAGTACGTC. Amino acids: CAISESGTGKNSYEQYV.

The rearrangement links TRBV3-1 (or the pseudogene TRBV3-2) to TRBJ1-5, with D possibly TRBD1 on 5 matching bases. V lost 8 bases and J lost 5, with 13 bases in between. The CDR3 has 13 amino acids. CDR1 LGHDT and CDR2 YNNKEL come from the germline V gene (reference sequence). In nucleotides, the CDR3 is TGTGCCAGCTCCGGGGGTCTAGATCAGCCCCAGCATTTT. It is translated as CASSGGLDQPQHF.

This chain links TRBV15 with TRBJ2-7; no definite D call. From germline, CDR1 is LNHNV and CDR2 YYDKDF (reference sequence). V lost 5 bases, J lost 3 bases, and 11 bases lay in between. This CDR3 is built from 13 residues. CDR3 DNA sequence: TGTGCCACCAGCCCCCGCTATAACTACGAGCAGTACGTC. It encodes CATSPRYNYEQYV.

This clone was observed once. The CDR3 region is CASSPRDGSGNTIYF. The DNA of the CDR3 is TGTGCCAGCAGCCCACGGGATGGCTCTGGAAACACCATATATTTT. V gene TRBV9 combines with J gene TRBJ1-3; no clear D gene. CDR3 length: 15 amino acids. CDR1 and CDR2 from the germline V gene are SGDLS and YYNGEE. V lost 4 bases and J 0 bases, leaving 11 bases between the germline ends.